Below, one TCR beta chain is given with its context. Clones were sequenced by immunoSEQ multiplex PCR, and TCRdb holds only the in-frame ones, with some missing. The sample lists 170,000 or so clones, roughly 80% seen once, with roughly 15% in the top ten. The sample is drawn from a study of blood T cell repertoires in COVID-19. This CDR3 has 15 amino acids. In germline, CDR1 is SGHDT, CDR2 YYEEEE. V lost 3 bases and J 3 bases, leaving 15 bases between the germline ends. Sequences were obtained from peripheral blood. The receptor was isolated from a man aged 18 to 30 with active or convalescent COVID-19. The chain uses TRBV5-6 and TRBJ2-5, with a weak D call TRBD2 (6 bases). CDR3 nucleotide sequence: TGTGCCAGCAGCTACCTAGCGCGTGTCGAAGAGACCCAGTACTTC. This encodes CASSYLARVEETQYF. Supplemented by reference TRBV5-6 and TRBJ2-5, the full variable domain reads DAGVTQSPTHLIKTRGQQVTLRCSPKSGHDTVSWYQQALGQGPQFIFQYYEEEERQRGNFPDRFSGHQFPNYSSELNVNALLLGDSALYLCASSYLARVEETQYFGPGTRLLVL.